This T cell receptor (beta chain) was found in a study of T cell responses to AZD1222 COVID-19 vaccine (dated by TCRdb to the early 2020s). For context, the study as a whole: AZD1222 recipients with second doses at about 4 weeks or about 12 weeks were pooled, because spike-specific TCR depth and breadth did not differ between schedules. Trial participants were enrolled by age into 18-55, 56-69 and 70-plus year subgroups, with 148, 28 and 57 TCR-sequenced participants respectively. A total of 230 or so trial participants underwent TCR sequencing, of whom roughly 210 received two doses of AZD1222 and 26 received two doses of the MenACWY control vaccine.

What the study reported, not specific to this receptor: Participants were mostly white British, with more females than males. The authors suggested clonal diversity may have been underestimated. Conclusions about previously exposed vaccinees are limited because only six or seven AZD1222 recipients were SARS-CoV-2 seropositive at baseline. Because no day 14 peak-response samples were available, repertoires were characterized only after the peak T cell response. Epitopes outside the regions mutated in the B.1.351 and B.1.1.7 variants were reportedly recognized by nearly half of the unique spike-specific TCRs. CD4 TCRs associated with the vaccine covered the entire spike protein, and the dominant responses were in regions 160-218 and 743-854. In the small 56-69-year group, the increase in depth fell short of significance, most likely because of low power. A significant rise in spike-specific TCR breadth and depth was observed after two AZD1222 doses relative to day 0 and relative to MenACWY recipients.

On this clone: This receptor's antigen is unknown. The sample holds no much larger clone one base away, and base qualities are not on file.

The CDR3 regions of human TCRbeta chains were analyzed by immunosequencing. The paper's data handling went like this. TCRs in the repertoires were compared against a reference library of SARS-CoV-2-specific TCRs that had been generated with the MIRA antigen-specificity platform. Breadth was defined as the fraction of unique TCRs that were SARS-CoV-2-associated, and depth was defined as the fraction of total T cells that were SARS-CoV-2-associated. Using the MIRA data, each spike-specific TCR was mapped to the spike region that the TCR reacts to and placed in a CD4 or CD8 class. Log10-transformed breadth and depth values were compared by one-way ANOVA with Sidak's multiple comparisons tests. What TCRdb holds here is the immuneACCESS table cut down to in-frame rearrangements. Part of the clones is not present; checked against another copy, under half of the missing clones reflect an unresolved V gene, and the others are unexplained. V and J calls and clone size are copied from that table; D and trimming were computed from the DNA. The sample yields approximately 97,000 clones; about 90% were counted once. The top ten constitute under 10% of the sample.

The intended sense of this specimen's time point label: baseline before first vaccination. Vaccinee samples were obtained from the UK trials COV001 and COV002, which included a single-blind randomized controlled phase 2/3 trial of AZD1222 (ChAdOx1 nCoV-19) in healthy adults. Trial participant PBMC samples were collected at day 0 and day 28 after the second dose for TCRbeta chain sequencing. Trimming removed 4 bases from V and 3 bases from J, leaving 7 bases between the germline ends. Measured from the cysteine to the phenylalanine, the CDR3 is 13 residues long. Only CDR3 DNA is held: 39 bases, read in frame from base 1. For CDR1 and CDR2, the germline V gene lists SNHLY and FYNNEI.

The sample in question was peripheral blood, obtained on day 0 of AZD1222 vaccination. This sequence was found in an adult in good health. The chain uses TRBV2 and TRBJ1-3, with the D gene call left open. CDR3 region: CASSGRFGNTIYF. The DNA is as follows: TGTGCCAGCAGTGGCCGGTTTGGAAACACCATATATTTT.